The sample holds many counts of the clone carrying this TCR delta chain. Its matching antigen is unknown. This sample is part of a study of γδ T cells in repeated Plasmodium falciparum infection. Study results and limitations: Malian children's Vdelta2-negative repertoires appeared more expanded and less diverse than Australians'. The Malian cohort came from a small rural village of predominantly one ethnic group. Vgamma9/Vdelta2+ repertoires stayed stably polyclonal over time and infection.

Bulk repertoires came from Vgamma9/Vdelta2+ or Vdelta2-negative gammadelta T cells flow-sorted from PBMC. This CDR3 has 18 amino acids. The germline V gene has CDR1 TSWWSYY and CDR2 QGS. J gave up 1 base and V 6 bases, and 13 bases lay outside the gene matches. Both TRG and TRD chains were sequenced from each sorted sample. TCRdb redid the clone calls on the multiplex PCR reads with CATT. The sample carries 55,000 to 70,000 delta-chain clones, around 1.7% recorded once. Material for sequencing was gamma-delta T cells from blood. The origin of this receptor is a pool of human donors (malaria-infected and uninfected, not separated). The chain links TRDV1 to TRDJ1; 11 nucleotides align to TRDD3. In DNA form, the CDR3 reads TGTGCTCTTGGTAGTGCCTACTGGGGGATAATTATCACCGATAAACTCATCTTT. Its translation: CALGSAYWGIIITDKLIF.